Presented here are 24 T cell receptor beta chains from one specimen sequenced in a study of blood T cells in healthy people across ages. Together with a sample-barcoded 5' primer, a J-beta primer mix was included in a second PCR lasting about 6 to 11 cycles. TCRdb reprocessed the 5' RACE reads via MiXCR and lists one record per CDR3 protein. This sample yields about 800,000 distinct CDR3 sequences, of which around 45% are seen a single time; 15% to 20% belongs to the top ten. The sequenced sample consisted of blood. Receptors were obtained from a man older than 75 in good health.

This clonotype was seen only a few times. This chain links TRBV20-1 with TRBJ2-1; D unresolved. The CDR3 is 12 amino acids. Looked up from germline, CDR1 is DFQATT and CDR2 is SNEGSKA (reference sequence). Trimming removed 7 bases at V and 1 base at J, with 8 bases between. CDR3 amino acids: CSGAYSYNEQFF. The CDR3 region has the DNA TGCAGTGGGGCGTATTCCTACAATGAGCAGTTCTTC.

This chain joins TRBV9 and TRBJ2-5; D possibly uses TRBD1 or TRBD2 (5 bases each). Matching the DNA end better, TRBJ2-7 makes the J call doubtful. Germline assignment: CDR1 SGDLS and CDR2 YYNGEE. This CDR3 comprises 14 residues. CDR3 sequence reads: CASTLTGVGREQYF. The CDR3 DNA reads TGTGCCAGCACCCTTACTGGGGTGGGACGCGAGCAGTACTTC.

The V gene is TRBV6-5, the J gene TRBJ2-1; D is unresolved. V was pared by 4 bases and J by 8 bases, with 6 bases between. This CDR3 is 11 amino acids long. Germline V gene sequence: CDR1 MNHEY, CDR2 SVGAGI. The CDR3 DNA sequence: TGTGCCAGCAGTTCCCTCCATGAGCAGTTCTTC. It codes for CASSSLHEQFF.

Ten or more counts support this clonotype. The chain carries TRBV7-3 and TRBJ2-6, with D possibly being TRBD1 (5 bases). CDR3 length: 19 amino acids. Germline V gene sequence: CDR1 SGHTA, CDR2 FQGTGA. V lost 1 base and J 0 bases, leaving 16 bases between the germline ends. DNA of the CDR3: TGTGCCAGCAGCTTAATTGGCAGGGTTGGTCTCTCTGGGGCCAACGTCCTGACTTTC. It translates to CASSLIGRVGLSGANVLTF.

The V call is TRBV20-1, the J call TRBJ2-1; TRBD2 matches 7 bases. V lost 4 bases to trimming and J lost 0 bases; unmatched junction nucleotides: 12. The germline gives CDR1 DFQATT, CDR2 SNEGSKA (reference sequence). CDR3 length: 17 amino acids. DNA for the CDR3: TGCAGTGCTATAGCGGCTAGCGGAAGCAGCTCCTACAATGAGCAGTTCTTC. Encoded protein: CSAIAASGSSSYNEQFF.

CDR3 loop: CSVEKAGRGTGELFF. Written as DNA, the CDR3 is TGCAGCGTTGAAAAGGCGGGACGGGGCACCGGGGAGCTGTTTTTT. The V call is TRBV29-1, the J call TRBJ2-2, with a tentative D call TRBD2 (6 bases). Trimming removed 2 bases from V and 4 bases from J, with 14 bases in between. The CDR3 totals 15 residues. Germline values: CDR1 SQVTM, CDR2 ANQGSEA.

As DNA, the CDR3 is TGCGCCAGCAGAGTTACAGCGGGAGTCAACGAGCAGTACTTC. Translation: CASRVTAGVNEQYF. The rearrangement joins TRBV5-1 to TRBJ2-7; 8 positions agree with TRBD2. This CDR3 region has 14 residues. Germline CDR1 reads SGHRS; CDR2 reads YFSETQ. The trim removed 5 bases at V and 5 bases at J, leaving 9 bases unmatched.

The chain uses TRBV4-3 and TRBJ2-7, with TRBD1 matching over 8 bases. The DNA end lines up better with TRBJ2-5; the J call may be wrong. The length of the CDR3 is 17 residues. Germline V gives CDR1 LGHNA, CDR2 YSLEER. This CDR3 reads CASSQDVGTGRRGTQYF. Here the CDR3 DNA reads TGCGCCAGCAGCCAAGATGTCGGGACAGGCAGGCGAGGGACCCAGTACTTC.

On this clonotype itself: A much larger clone differs from this one at a single base, so this may be a read error. The chain carries TRBV7-2 and TRBJ2-5; TRBD2 matches 8 bases. The J call is in doubt because the DNA end fits TRBJ2-7 better. The CDR3 consists of 15 residues. Germline CDR1 reads SGHTA; CDR2 reads FQGNSA. CDR3 in amino acids: CASSLGRAGVGEQYF. In DNA, the CDR3 is TGTGCCAGCAGCCTCGGACGAGCGGGAGTGGGCGAGCAGTACTTC.

The chain links TRBV14 to TRBJ2-5; possibly TRBD2 for D (6 bases). CDR1 and CDR2 (germline): SGHDN, FVKESK. V lost 2 bases to trimming and J lost 2 bases, with 12 bases between them. The CDR3 totals 15 residues. This chain's CDR3 is CASSQPAGKQETQYF. CDR3 DNA: TGTGCCAGCAGCCAACCGGCGGGGAAACAAGAGACCCAGTACTTC.

This clonotype was seen only a few times. This chain links TRBV7-3 with TRBJ2-7; TRBD2 matches 8 bases. Germline V gives CDR1 SGHTA, CDR2 FQGTGA. The CDR3 has 14 residues. V was clipped by 5 bases and J by 5 bases; unmatched bases: 8. The CDR3 DNA follows: TGTGCCAGCAGCCCGAGCGGGAGATTAAACGAGCAGTACTTC. Residues: CASSPSGRLNEQYF.

The chain uses TRBV5-1 and TRBJ2-7; either TRBD1 or TRBD2 may supply D (6 bases each). CDR1 is SGHRS, CDR2 YFSETQ, per germline. The CDR3 length is 14 residues. The V end was cut by 4 bases, the J end by 3 bases, with 14 bases between. In nucleotides, the CDR3 is TGCGCCAGCAGCCAACAGGGACTGTACTACGAGCAGTACTTC. This codes for CASSQQGLYYEQYF.

The chain combines TRBV6-2 or TRBV6-3 with TRBJ2-5, with a weak D call TRBD2 (5 bases). The germline gives CDR1 MNHEY, CDR2 SVGEGT. The germline V and J ends were trimmed by 8 bases and 2 bases, with 15 bases remaining between them. The CDR3 spans 14 residues. The CDR3 nucleotides read TGTGCCAGCCGAGAGGGTAACCTACAAGAGACCCAGTACTTC. Its translation is CASREGNLQETQYF.

In its sample, this clonotype was seen a few times. This chain joins TRBV5-4 and TRBJ2-7; TRBD2 might be the D (6 bases). Germline loops: CDR1 SGHNT, CDR2 YYREEE (reference sequence). The V end was cut by 4 bases, the J end by 1 base, with 12 bases between. The CDR3 length is 14 residues. The CDR3 here is CASSQDAGSYEQYF. The CDR3 DNA reads as TGTGCCAGCAGCCAAGATGCGGGATCCTACGAGCAGTACTTC. The full variable domain, its missing parts supplied by reference TRBV5-4 and TRBJ2-7, is ETGVTQSPTHLIKTRGQQVTLRCSSQSGHNTVSWYQQALGQGPQFIFQYYREEENGRGNFPPRFSGLQFPNYSSELNVNALELDDSALYLCASSQDAGSYEQYFGPGTRLTVT.

Written as DNA, the CDR3 is TGTGCCAGCTCACCACCGAATAGGGACAGCAATCAGCCCCAGCATTTT. Its translation is CASSPPNRDSNQPQHF. The J gene is TRBJ1-5, the V gene TRBV18; D might be TRBD1 (5 bases). In germline, CDR1 is KGHSH, CDR2 LQKENI. The CDR3 is 16 amino acids. The V and J ends lost 0 bases and 1 base respectively, with 10 bases between them.

DNA for the CDR3: TGTGCCAGCAGTTACTCGATGGGGGACACTGAAGCTTTCTTT. Translation: CASSYSMGDTEAFF. The rearrangement links TRBV6-6 to TRBJ1-1, with D possibly matching TRBD1 (5 bases). This CDR3 contains 14 residues. V was shortened by 0 bases and J by 3 bases, with 8 bases between the two germline ends. Germline values: CDR1 MNHNY, CDR2 SVGAGI (reference sequence).

This clonotype occurred a few times. The chain has TRBV3-1 and TRBJ2-1, with 9 nucleotides matching TRBD2. The CDR3 has 14 residues. With 1 base clipped from V and 15 bases from J, the junction kept 10 bases outside the gene matches. Germline-derived CDR1 and CDR2 are LGHDT and YNNKEL (reference sequence). The DNA for the CDR3 is TGTGCCAGCAGCCAAGGGAGTCTAGCGGGATCGCTGTTCTTC. Residues: CASSQGSLAGSLFF.

This clonotype was picked up one time. The chain has TRBV5-1 and TRBJ2-4; D possibly corresponds to TRBD2 (6 bases). The V end was cut by 0 bases, the J end by 0 bases, with 10 bases between. CDR1 and CDR2 from the germline V gene are SGHRS and YFSETQ. This CDR3 has 16 amino acids. Here the CDR3 DNA reads TGCGCCAGCAGCTTGGACTCGGGACTAGCCAAAAACATTCAGTACTTC. It codes for CASSLDSGLAKNIQYF. The full variable domain, in which reference TRBV5-1 and TRBJ2-4 provide the parts outside the CDR3, is KAGVTQTPRYLIKTRGQQVTLSCSPISGHRSVSWYQQTPGQGLQFLFEYFSETQRNKGNFPGRFSGRQFSNSRSEMNVSTLELGDSALYLCASSLDSGLAKNIQYFGAGTRLSVL.

About this clonotype: A much larger clone sits a single nucleotide away, making a read error possible. This chain uses TRBV28 with TRBJ2-7, with 8 nucleotides matching TRBD2. Matching the DNA end better, TRBJ2-5 makes the J call doubtful. Per the germline V gene, CDR1 is MDHEN and CDR2 is SYDVKM. The CDR3 consists of 14 residues. The CDR3 region is CATQFSGNGGTQYF. The CDR3, as DNA: TGTGCCACCCAATTTAGCGGGAATGGGGGGACCCAGTACTTC.

J is TRBJ1-4 and V is TRBV25-1, with a weak D call TRBD1 (6 bases). The CDR3 consists of 15 residues. Germline values: CDR1 MGHDK, CDR2 SYGVNS. Trimming pared 5 bases from V and 5 bases from J, leaving 15 bases between. For the CDR3, the DNA is TGTGCCAGCAGTACCCGACAGGTTGTAAATGAAAAACTGTTTTTT. As protein: CASSTRQVVNEKLFF.

This clonotype was seen more than once but under ten times. The chain employs TRBV5-1 and TRBJ2-5, with 11 positions matching TRBD2. The ends lost 2 bases at V and 4 bases at J; junction bases unmatched: 7. The germline V gene has CDR1 SGHRS and CDR2 YFSETQ. CDR3 length: 16 amino acids. The chain's CDR3 is CASSLRLAGNGETQYF. The CDR3, as DNA: TGCGCCAGCAGCTTAAGACTAGCGGGAAACGGAGAGACCCAGTACTTC.

The chain carries TRBV20-1 and TRBJ2-5, with 8 bases that match TRBD1. CDR1 DFQATT and CDR2 SNEGSKA come from the germline V gene (reference sequence). V lost 4 bases and J lost 11; bases outside the gene matches: 15. The CDR3 totals 14 residues. CDR3 region: CSAIDRGLYNEQYF. The CDR3 DNA sequence: TGCAGTGCTATTGACAGGGGACTTTACAATGAGCAGTACTTC.

This clonotype was seen only a few times. The chain recombines TRBV7-2 with TRBJ1-5, with 8 nucleotides matching TRBD1. The length of the CDR3 is 14 residues. CDR1 and CDR2 (germline): SGHTA, FQGNSA. The V gene end was trimmed by 6 bases and the J gene end by 10 bases; junction bases not matched to a gene: 11. The CDR3 region has the DNA TGTGCCAGCAGTCAGGGGGCGGACGGAGGCCCCCAGCATTTT. This sequence encodes CASSQGADGGPQHF.

This clonotype occurred a few times. J is TRBJ1-4 and V is TRBV29-1; the match to TRBD1 covers 8 bases. V dropped 3 bases and J dropped 4; count of bases not matched to a gene: 13. The CDR3 is 17 amino acids. Germline V gene sequence: CDR1 SQVTM, CDR2 ANQGSEA. CDR3 sequence (DNA): TGCAGCGTTGACAGGAAAACCAGGACAGGGTTTAATGAAAAACTGTTTTTT. Translation: CSVDRKTRTGFNEKLFF.